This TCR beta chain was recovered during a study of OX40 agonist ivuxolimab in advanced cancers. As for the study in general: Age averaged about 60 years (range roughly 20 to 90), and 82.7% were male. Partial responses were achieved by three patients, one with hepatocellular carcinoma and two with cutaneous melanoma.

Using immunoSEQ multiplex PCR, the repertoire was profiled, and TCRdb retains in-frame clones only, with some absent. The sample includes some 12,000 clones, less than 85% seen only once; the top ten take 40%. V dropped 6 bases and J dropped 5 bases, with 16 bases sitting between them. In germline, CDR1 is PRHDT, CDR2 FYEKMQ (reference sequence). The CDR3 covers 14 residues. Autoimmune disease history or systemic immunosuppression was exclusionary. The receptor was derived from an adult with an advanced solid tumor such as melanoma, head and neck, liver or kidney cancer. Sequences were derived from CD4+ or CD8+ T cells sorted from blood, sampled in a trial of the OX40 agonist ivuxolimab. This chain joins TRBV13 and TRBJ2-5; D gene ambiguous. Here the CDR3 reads CASSSVETGETQYF. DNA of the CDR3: TGTGCCAGCAGTTCGGTGGAGACCGGGGAGACCCAGTACTTC.